The 27 T cell receptor beta chains below come from one sample, sequenced in a study of T cell repertoires in cytomegalovirus infection. A single record per CDR3 protein comes from TCRdb applying MiXCR to the reads. The profile covers 100,000 to 150,000 distinct CDR3 sequences, with approximately 9.2% appearing a single time and around 10% taken by the ten largest. The specimen was PBMCs. Source of these receptors: a human donor in good health (CMV status not recorded). Some clones in this sample may be carry-over from other donors' samples.

The chain employs TRBV2 and TRBJ2-5; 9 bases align to TRBD1. CDR3 length: 13 residues. The V segment lost 4 bases and the J segment 7 bases; nucleotides outside the gene matches: 4. Per germline, CDR1 SNHLY and CDR2 FYNNEI. CDR3 nucleotides: TGTGCCAGCAGTGGGGACAGGGTGTCGACCCAGTACTTC. Encoded protein: CASSGDRVSTQYF.

This clonotype has more than one count but fewer than ten. The J gene is TRBJ2-5, the V gene TRBV6-2 or TRBV6-3, with TRBD2 as a possible D gene (6 bases). The CDR3 contains 14 residues. The V end was cut by 7 bases, the J end by 5 bases, with 17 bases between. The germline V gene encodes CDR1 MNHEY and CDR2 SVGEGT. CDR3 loop: CASTGSGTLETQYF. As DNA, the CDR3 is TGTGCCAGCACCGGGAGTGGGACTTTGGAGACCCAGTACTTC.

At least ten counts were recorded for this clonotype. This chain uses TRBV5-4 with TRBJ1-1; TRBD1 matches at 7 bases. With V trimmed by 5 bases and J by 6 bases, 13 bases remained unmatched. The CDR3 sequence is 15 residues long. From germline, CDR1 is SGHNT and CDR2 YYREEE (reference sequence). Here the CDR3 DNA reads TGTGCCAGCAGTGAATTACAGGGGACCGTGGCTGAAGCTTTCTTT. Encoded protein: CASSELQGTVAEAFF.

This clonotype was detected ten times or more. The chain recombines TRBV14 with TRBJ2-1, with D perhaps TRBD1 or TRBD2 (5 bases each). The germline V gene has CDR1 SGHDN and CDR2 FVKESK. This CDR3 is 17 amino acids long. With 6 bases removed from V and 7 bases from J, the gap between germline ends came to 25 bases. The CDR3 DNA reads TGTGCCAGCAGACCATCGACTTCAGGACCCGAGGGGAATGAGCAGTTCTTC. It is translated as CASRPSTSGPEGNEQFF.

This clonotype came up many times. The chain is built from TRBV12-3 or TRBV12-4 and TRBJ2-5; the D is unclear. This CDR3 is 12 amino acids long. Trimming left V 7 bases short and J 0 bases short, with 6 bases between. Here the CDR3 reads CASTSYQETQYF. CDR3 DNA sequence: TGTGCCAGCACCTCTTACCAAGAGACCCAGTACTTC.

This clonotype has ten or more counts. J is TRBJ2-4 and V is TRBV5-4; 9 bases align to TRBD1. This CDR3 has 18 residues. In germline, CDR1 is SGHNT, CDR2 YYREEE (reference sequence). The V gene end was trimmed by 2 bases and the J gene end by 5 bases; junction bases not matched to a gene: 14. DNA for the CDR3: TGTGCCAGCAGCTTTCGGACAGGGGCTTATGGGTCGGAAAACATTCAGTACTTC. It is translated as CASSFRTGAYGSENIQYF.

The rearrangement joins TRBV7-2 to TRBJ2-3, with a possible D match to TRBD1 (6 bases). The CDR3 is made up of 17 amino acids. The ends were cut back, 5 bases at V and 0 bases at J, with 18 bases in the middle. Germline loops: CDR1 SGHTA, CDR2 FQGNSA. In DNA form, the CDR3 reads TGTGCCAGCAGCCAGGACAGCGCGTTACCTAGCACAGATACGCAGTATTTT. Amino acids: CASSQDSALPSTDTQYF.

The J gene is TRBJ2-2, the V gene TRBV11-3, with a tentative D call TRBD2 (6 bases). CDR1 and CDR2 (germline): SGHNT, YENEEA. The CDR3 spans 13 residues. Trimming shortened V by 6 bases and J by 3 bases, and 8 bases separated the two germline ends. In DNA, the CDR3 is TGTGCCAGCAGTCGGGACTACACCGGGGAGCTGTTTTTT. Translated: CASSRDYTGELFF.

This clonotype was seen ten or more times. One end of the junction fails to match germline, which may point to a read error. The chain recombines TRBV7-2 with TRBJ1-2, with D possibly TRBD1 on 5 matching bases. Germline-derived CDR1 and CDR2 are SGHTA and FQGNSA. This CDR3 spans 14 amino acids. The CDR3 nucleotides are TGTGCCAGCAGCTTAACTCAAATGAGGACAAACGCATTCTTC. Translated: CASSLTQMRTNAFF.

This clonotype was seen many times. The chain couples TRBV7-6 to TRBJ1-4; D not resolved. Trimming shortened V by 2 bases and J by 8 bases, and 24 bases separated the two germline ends. The CDR3 consists of 18 residues. The germline CDR1 and CDR2 sequences are SGHVS and FNYEAQ. In DNA, the CDR3 is TGTGCCAGCAGCTTAAATATTCCCGGAAGCCCTCTTCAGGAAAAACTGTTTTTT. It yields the protein CASSLNIPGSPLQEKLFF. The whole variable domain, filled in from reference TRBV7-6 and TRBJ1-4, reads GAGVSQSPRYKVTKRGQDVALRCDPISGHVSLYWYRQALGQGPEFLTYFNYEAQQDKSGLPNDRFSAERPEGSISTLTIQRTEQRDSAMYRCASSLNIPGSPLQEKLFFGSGTQLSVL.

This clonotype was picked up many times. The V and J genes are TRBV28 and TRBJ2-1, with 11 positions matching TRBD2. In germline, CDR1 is MDHEN, CDR2 SYDVKM. Trimming removed 4 bases from V and 4 bases from J; junction bases left unmatched: 6. The CDR3 is made up of 16 amino acids. The CDR3 bases are TGTGCCAGCAGTTCCGTAGCGGGGGGGCGGTACAATGAGCAGTTCTTC. It encodes CASSSVAGGRYNEQFF.

This clonotype was detected ten times or more. The V gene is TRBV7-8, the J gene TRBJ2-7; D gene unclear. The germline gives CDR1 SGHVS, CDR2 FQNEAQ. This CDR3 contains 14 residues. Trimming stripped 3 bases from V and 3 bases from J, with 12 bases between. The CDR3 loop reads CASSFRAGIYEQYF. The CDR3 DNA reads as TGTGCCAGCAGCTTCCGGGCCGGTATCTACGAGCAGTACTTC.

This clonotype was counted many times. The V and J genes are TRBV7-8 and TRBJ2-3, with 11 nucleotides matching TRBD1. V trimming: 6 bases; J trimming: 2 bases; junction bases outside the gene matches: 7. The CDR3 is made up of 16 amino acids. The germline V gene encodes CDR1 SGHVS and CDR2 FQNEAQ. As DNA, the CDR3 is TGTGCCAGCAGTCCATGGGGACAGGGGGACACAGATACGCAGTATTTT. Protein product: CASSPWGQGDTDTQYF.

About this clonotype itself: A read error may explain this, as a much larger clone is one base away. The rearrangement links TRBV28 to TRBJ2-3; D is perhaps TRBD2 (6 bases). There are 17 residues in the CDR3. Trimming took 5 bases from V and 0 from J, leaving 18 bases between them. The germline V gene has CDR1 MDHEN and CDR2 SYDVKM. CDR3 amino acids: CASSRLGTDSSTDTQYF. The DNA for the CDR3 is TGTGCCAGCAGTAGATTGGGGACTGACTCTAGCACAGATACGCAGTATTTT.

The chain has TRBV29-1 and TRBJ1-1; TRBD1 is a possible D gene (5 bases). V lost 0 bases and J 1 base, leaving 12 bases between the germline ends. Per germline, CDR1 SQVTM and CDR2 ANQGSEA. This CDR3 has 15 amino acids. CDR3 in DNA: TGCAGCGTTGAAGATTGGTTAGGGGAGAACACTGAAGCTTTCTTT. Translating it yields CSVEDWLGENTEAFF.

This clonotype was seen more than once but under ten times. This rearrangement joins TRBV12-3 or TRBV12-4 to TRBJ2-3; TRBD2 matches 8 bases. CDR3 length equals 15 residues. J gave up 2 bases and V 5 bases, and 6 bases lay outside the gene matches. The CDR3 DNA reads TGTGCCAGCAGTATAAGCGGGGGCGACACAGATACGCAGTATTTT. Protein sequence: CASSISGGDTDTQYF.

This clonotype was seen many times. V gene TRBV5-1 combines with J gene TRBJ1-1, with D possibly TRBD1 on 6 matching bases. The CDR3 has 14 amino acids. Germline CDR1 reads SGHRS; CDR2 reads YFSETQ. Trimming cost V 4 bases and J 0 bases, with 10 bases left between them. The CDR3 nucleotides are TGCGCCAGCAGCCCGGGGACATTGAACACTGAAGCTTTCTTT. It is translated as CASSPGTLNTEAFF.

This clonotype was seen many times. The chain uses TRBV6-1 and TRBJ2-2; maybe TRBD2 (6 bases). The V gene's germline CDR1 is MNHNS and CDR2 SASEGT. The CDR3 has 15 residues. The ends were cut back, 6 bases at V and 2 bases at J, with 13 bases in the middle. The CDR3 region is CASRPTGLNTGELFF. The CDR3 DNA reads as TGTGCCAGCAGGCCTACGGGACTTAACACCGGGGAGCTGTTTTTT.

This clonotype was seen ten or more times. This sequence joins TRBV6-2 or TRBV6-3 and TRBJ1-1, with D perhaps matching TRBD1 (5 bases). The V gene lost 6 bases and the J gene lost 7 bases, with 6 bases spanning the gap. In germline, CDR1 is MNHEY, CDR2 SVGEGT. The CDR3 loop spans 10 amino acids. DNA of the CDR3: TGTGCCAGCAGAGACAGTGAAGCTTTCTTT. Translating it yields CASRDSEAFF.

This clonotype has more than one count but fewer than ten. The chain carries TRBV5-4 and TRBJ1-3, with D unclear. In germline, CDR1 is SGHNT, CDR2 YYREEE (reference sequence). V lost 4 bases to trimming and J lost 2 bases, with 10 bases between them. The CDR3 has 14 amino acids. Here the CDR3 DNA reads TGTGCCAGCAGCCCGGGGATAGCTGGAAACACCATATATTTT. Amino acid sequence: CASSPGIAGNTIYF.

This clonotype was observed many times. The chain is built from TRBV11-1 and TRBJ2-3; 8 bases match TRBD2. The CDR3 spans 16 residues. The germline gives CDR1 SGHAT, CDR2 FQDESV (reference sequence). The junction had 6 bases not matched to a gene; V was cut back by 1 base and J by 3 bases. This CDR3 is CASSLDVGGATDTQYF. The CDR3 DNA is TGTGCCAGCAGCTTAGATGTCGGGGGGGCGACAGATACGCAGTATTTT.

This clonotype was detected ten times or more. The V call is TRBV20-1, the J call TRBJ1-2; possible D gene TRBD1, 6 bases. The V end was cut by 3 bases, the J end by 0 bases, with 14 bases between. The CDR3 has 15 amino acids. The germline V gene has CDR1 DFQATT and CDR2 SNEGSKA (reference sequence). This chain's CDR3 is CSAREEDSSNYGYTF. The CDR3 nucleotides are TGCAGTGCTAGGGAAGAGGACAGTTCTAACTATGGCTACACCTTC.

This clonotype is a singleton in its sample. This could be a read error, since a much larger clone is one nucleotide away. The genes are TRBV28 and TRBJ2-3; D ambiguous. Germline values: CDR1 MDHEN, CDR2 SYDVKM. Trimming took off 8 bases at V and 4 bases at J, with 7 bases between the two ends. The CDR3 extends over 11 amino acids. CDR3 in DNA: TGTGCCAGCCATCCCGCAGATACGCAGTATTTT. Protein sequence: CASHPADTQYF.

This clonotype was recorded at least ten times. The chain has TRBV2 and TRBJ1-5, with a tentative D call TRBD1 (6 bases). V shed 7 bases and J shed 7 bases, with 14 bases lying between them. Germline V gene lookup returns CDR1 SNHLY and CDR2 FYNNEI. The CDR3 totals 13 residues. The CDR3 nucleotides read TGTGCCAGCAAGGGGGAACAGCAGCAGCCCCAGCATTTT. Protein product: CASKGEQQQPQHF. The full variable domain, in which reference TRBV2 and TRBJ1-5 provide the parts outside the CDR3, is EPEVTQTPSHQVTQMGQEVILRCVPISNHLYFYWYRQILGQKVEFLVSFYNNEISEKSEIFDDQFSVERPDGSNFTLKIRSTKLEDSAMYFCASKGEQQQPQHFGDGTRLSIL.

The chain uses TRBV29-1 and TRBJ2-3; possible D gene TRBD1, 6 bases. The V and J ends lost 6 bases and 0 bases respectively, with 13 bases between them. The CDR3 loop spans 14 amino acids. In germline, CDR1 is SQVTM, CDR2 ANQGSEA. In DNA, the CDR3 is TGCAGCGTCGGACAGTCTTCTAGCACAGATACGCAGTATTTT. Translated, it gives CSVGQSSSTDTQYF.

This clonotype was recorded at least ten times. The genes are TRBV28 and TRBJ2-3; 7 bases agree with TRBD2. Germline trimming cut 6 bases from V and 4 bases from J; bases unmatched to any gene: 1. This CDR3 is built from 12 residues. Germline V gene sequence: CDR1 MDHEN, CDR2 SYDVKM. CDR3 amino acids: CASRLAADTQYF. In DNA form, the CDR3 reads TGTGCCAGCAGGCTAGCGGCAGATACGCAGTATTTT.

This clonotype was detected many times. The chain uses TRBV29-1 and TRBJ2-5; no definite D call. Germline lookup yields CDR1 SQVTM and CDR2 ANQGSEA. The CDR3 is made up of 13 amino acids. Deletions cut 6 bases from V and 5 bases from J, with 16 bases between. The DNA for the CDR3 is TGCAGCGTGGCCCCGGGCCCTGAGGAGACCCAGTACTTC. It yields the protein CSVAPGPEETQYF.